Sequencing of this T cell receptor beta chain was carried out in a study of T-cell reconstitution after alpha-beta-depleted transplantation in children. CDR3 length: 13 amino acids. The germline gives CDR1 KGHSH, CDR2 LQKENI. Trimming removed 6 bases from V and 8 bases from J; junction bases left unmatched: 4. Preparation of the TCRbeta library was carried out with unique molecular identifiers. TCRdb reprocessed the PCR reads with MiXCR, giving one entry per CDR3 protein. The data contain some 280,000 distinct CDR3 sequences, almost 10% of them seen just once; the ten biggest clones take up roughly a tenth.

The sequence came from a human donor who donated a stem cell graft to a child with SCID. The rearrangement uses TRBV18 and TRBJ1-5; 10 bases map to TRBD1. The sequenced sample was PBMCs from the stem cell graft donor, obtained from the stem cell graft. The CDR3 coding sequence is TGTGCCAGCTCGGTAGGGACAGGGGAGCCCCAGCATTTT. Translated, it gives CASSVGTGEPQHF.